The clone carrying this TCR beta chain came up once. The junction and the germline gene differ at one end; a read error may be behind it. In the authors' workflow: Amplification from reference gene primers served as the basis for estimated nucleated cell counts. Profiling relied on immunoSEQ multiplex PCR, and the TCRdb table lists in-frame clones only, not all of them. D and trimming were read from the DNA, whereas the V and J calls and clone size are those reported in that table. The data show about 150,000 clones, just over 85% seen once. These data belong to a study of blood T cell repertoires in COVID-19. Study summary: From T cells, B-cell-depleted T cells, or PBMCs came the material, which was cDNA or gDNA.

This CDR3 comprises 19 residues. Germline loops: CDR1 SSHAT, CDR2 FNYEAQ (reference sequence). This receptor was identified in a man in his 70s with acute or convalescent COVID-19. Sequencing used peripheral blood. The chain employs TRBV7-7 and TRBJ2-7; a weak D match, TRBD1 (10 bases). In DNA, the CDR3 is TGTGCTAGCAGCTTAGAGGGACAGGGGCCGGGACTAGCCCCGCCGGGGCAGTACTTC. Encoded protein: CASSLEGQGPGLAPPGQYF. Full variable domain (remainder filled in from reference TRBV7-7 and TRBJ2-7): GAGVSQSPRYKVTKRGQDVTLRCDPISSHATLYWYQQALGQGPEFLTYFNYEAQPDKSGLPSDRFSAERPEGSISTLTIQRTEQRDSAMYRCASSLEGQGPGLAPPGQYFGPGTRLTVT.